This T cell receptor (beta chain) was found in a study of blood T cells in healthy people across ages (dated by TCRdb to about 2015). A note on the overall study: In model experiments, template switching captured roughly one uniquely barcoded TCR beta cDNA molecule for every two T cells. The study measured age-related changes in TCR beta repertoire diversity using deep sequencing normalized with unique cDNA molecular identifiers. The donors were split into four age groups: young (average 16 years), middle-aged (about 40), aged (62) and long-lived (roughly 86). To avoid experimental bias, donors of different ages were distributed randomly across sequencing lanes. Two additional independent replicas of 1 million unique cDNA reads from the same blood draw were analyzed for two donors (one aged 18 to 30 and one aged 80 or older). General study outcomes and caveats: Estimates of total diversity from one million sequenced T cells were regarded as lower bounds and underestimates. Donor CMV infection status was unknown, potentially confounding age-related changes in expanded clonotypes. A strong correlation was found between observed TCR beta diversity and the percentage of naive T cells measured by flow cytometry. Compared with the aged group, the long-lived group had more naive CD4+ T cells, fewer expanded clones and increased TCR diversity, suggesting age selection. As age increased, observed TCR beta diversity per million T cells dropped in a roughly linear way, and a significant reduction was already evident by age 40. Conclusive comparison of naive and antigen-experienced compartments was prevented by the profiling of bulk unsorted PBMCs.

CDR1 and CDR2, per the germline V gene (reference sequence), are SGHKS and YYEKEE. V is shortened by 0 bases, J by 10 bases, and the region joining them spans 5 bases. The CDR3 has 11 amino acids, counting the end cysteine and phenylalanine. Only CDR3 DNA is held: 33 bases, read in frame from base 1. Donors were 39 systemically healthy Caucasian individuals from Russia aged roughly 6 to 90 years. Each donor gave ten milliliters of peripheral blood, collected into EDTA-treated Vacutainer tubes. PBMCs were isolated by Ficoll-Paque density-gradient centrifugation, with at least 6 million obtained per sample. Trizol reagent was used to extract total RNA from PBMCs, with at least 6 micrograms per sample. For every donor, an aliquot of PBMCs went through flow cytometry to measure the percentages of naive CD45RAhigh/CD27high T cells. This clonotype has just a few counts. Which antigen it targets is not known. No base quality values were provided; no much bigger clone lies one nucleotide off.

Library construction relied on 5' RACE. These reads were obtained on an Illumina HiSeq 2500. The second PCR ran for about 6 to 11 cycles and used a J-beta primer mix along with a sample-barcoded 5' primer. Each TCR beta cDNA molecule received a unique molecular identifier from a template-switch 5' adaptor carrying 12 random nucleotides. Each sample yielded at least 2.5 million CDR3-containing paired-end reads. All of the RNA was converted into first-strand cDNA using the Mint cDNA synthesis kit, with a TRBC-specific oligonucleotide serving as the primer. All cDNA was treated with uracil-DNA glycosylase and then went through a first 18-cycle PCR with the universal primers M1SS and BC2_uni_R. The source study handled its data this way. For normalization, 1 million high-quality reads, each with a distinct molecular identifier, were randomly selected from each sample. Instead of being binned into consensus sequences, reads with shared molecular identifiers were discarded. CDR3 identification, clonotype clustering and error correction used MiTCR with a Q25 quality threshold and the strictest error-elimination algorithm. A nonparametric unseen species model with Euler transformation was used to estimate lower-bound total TCR beta diversity. The public reads were quality trimmed at Q25 with fastp and then assembled into clones with MiXCR by TCRdb, keeping productive beta chains. A single entry per CDR3 protein holds the most common genes and DNA from its merged rows. The V and J calls shown here were made by TCRdb, not taken from the authors' results. The sample profile shows approximately 770,000 distinct CDR3 sequences; roughly 50% of them were found once. 20% to 25% of the sample belongs to the ten largest clones.

The chain uses TRBV5-5 and TRBJ2-1; too little of a D gene remains to name it. The sample taken for sequencing was blood. This clonotype was sampled from a young man in good health. The nucleotide sequence reads as follows: TGTGCCAGCAGCTTGGGTACAGAGCAGTTCTTC. It translates as CASSLGTEQFF.